This T cell receptor (beta chain) was profiled in a study of cytomegalovirus exposure and HLA in healthy donors. Overall study findings and caveats: Donors were assumed by presence/absence analyses to have roughly uniform sequencing depth. Later on, an analysis showed TCR association rates differing by HLA locus, with DRB1 the most and HLA-C the fewest. In a later analysis, V- and J-gene trimming of beta chains associated with a DCLRE1C missense variant, replicated independently.

This CDR3 comprises 13 residues. Losses at the gene ends were 8 bases for V and 3 bases for J; bases not matched to a gene: 5. The germline gives CDR1 LNHNV, CDR2 YYDKDF (reference sequence). PCR amplification relied on 60 Vbeta primers (plus 13 Jbeta primers). Method: immunoSEQ multiplex PCR; TCRdb's copy keeps in-frame clones and lacks some. The sample yields roughly 150,000 clones, over 75% seen once. Remarks on this clone: Its antigen is not known.

The J gene is TRBJ2-3, the V gene TRBV15, with 7 bases fitting TRBD1. The clonotype was recovered from a woman aged 18-30 years in good health and CMV-seronegative. Sequencing was performed on PBMCs. The CDR3 DNA reads as TGTGCCACCCGTACGACAGGGACAGATACGCAGTATTTT. Amino acid sequence: CATRTTGTDTQYF.